This T cell receptor beta chain appears in the sequencing data of a study of early stage breast cancer tumors (dated by TCRdb to about 2017). Looking at the study overall: Of the roughly 17 invasive breast tumors, more than 9 were found to be estrogen receptor-positive, progesterone receptor-positive and HER2-negative. A total of 2,651,842 templates, representing approximately 1,100,000 unique clonotypes, were detected across all samples. The average read coverage per sample was around 10-fold. Of the roughly 12 ER+/PR+/HER2- tumors, eight were classified as invasive ductal carcinomas and four as invasive lobular carcinomas.

Each sample was amplified in two independent genomic DNA replicates, using 0.5 to 0.6 ug for blood and around 1.5 ug for tumor or normal breast. TCRB sequencing of genomic DNA was carried out with the ImmunoSeq Intro kit according to the manufacturer's instructions. Multiplex PCR was run for 31 cycles using proprietary primers and spike-in control sequences for absolute quantification. Single-end 150-bp reads were used to sequence an 87-bp fragment spanning the CDR3 plus the flanking V and J genes. Each lane of an Illumina MiSeq using version 3.0 chemistry carried seven multiplexed samples, with two replicates per sample. Per the authors' processing: The vendor's proprietary pipeline processed the raw data and merged both replicates into a single result for each sample. Clonotypes were defined as productive rearrangements sharing the V-gene family, CDR3 amino acid sequence and J-gene segment. Clonality was computed as 1 minus the normalized Shannon entropy (Pielou evenness) of TCRB abundances. To estimate T cell density, the total number of templates was divided by the input cell count, which was inferred from how much DNA went in. Recon was used with default parameters to estimate total repertoire diversity and clonality. A clonotype counted as tumor-enriched if its abundance in tumor exceeded 0.1% and was at least 32-fold higher than its abundance in normal breast. Sourced from immuneACCESS, this table was stored by TCRdb with only in-frame sequences that have V and J called. A share of the clones is absent; for the studies checked, an unresolved V gene accounts for under half, and the remainder has no known explanation. The DNA gave D and trimming, while V, J and clone size come from that table. Across this sample there are roughly 53,000 clones, with 75% to 95% seen only once. 5% of the sample is taken by the ten largest.

V lost 1 base and J lost 5 bases; the stretch between them is 12 bases long. The germline V gene supplies CDR1 SGHTA and CDR2 FQGTGA. The CDR3 goes from the cysteine to the phenylalanine over 15 residues. The kept DNA is CDR3 alone, 45 bases in frame from the first base. The study profiled bulk TCR beta-chain repertoires in matched peripheral blood, tumor and adjacent normal breast tissue taken from approximately 15 patients with early-stage breast cancer. Before surgery, whole blood (about 5-10 mL) was collected into EDTA tubes and processed within 2 hours. Ficoll-Paque centrifugation in SepMate-50 tubes was used to isolate peripheral blood mononuclear cells. PBMCs were cryopreserved in aliquots of about 2 to 4 million cells in about 90% FBS with approximately 10% DMSO and kept in liquid nitrogen. The Qiagen AllPrep DNA/RNA Mini kit was used to extract genomic DNA. On the study overall, not on this receptor specifically: Because the cohort was small, a breakdown by tumor subtype could not be done. Repertoires from blood resembled normal breast more closely than tumor, and using blood as a reference for each tissue separated tumor from normal in about 85% of the 16 patients. Chain pairing and functional markers such as CD4, CD8 and FOXP3 were missed by bulk genomic DNA sequencing of unsorted cells. Compared with adjacent normal breast tissue, tumors had roughly 2.7-fold higher T cell density and higher clonality. Enriched TCRB sequences shared across patients were found to be mostly commonly generated sequences that were unlikely to play an important role in the tumor microenvironment.

On this clone: Its antigen target is currently unknown. No base qualities exist here, and no much larger clone lies one base off it.

The receptor's source is an older person with breast cancer. The receptor chain draws on TRBV7-3 and TRBJ2-1; the D region possibly corresponds to TRBD2 (7 bases align). What was sequenced was blood. The DNA sequence is given as TGTGCCAGCAGCTTAAGGGGGCTAGCGGACAATGAGCAGTTCTTC. The resulting protein is CASSLRGLADNEQFF.